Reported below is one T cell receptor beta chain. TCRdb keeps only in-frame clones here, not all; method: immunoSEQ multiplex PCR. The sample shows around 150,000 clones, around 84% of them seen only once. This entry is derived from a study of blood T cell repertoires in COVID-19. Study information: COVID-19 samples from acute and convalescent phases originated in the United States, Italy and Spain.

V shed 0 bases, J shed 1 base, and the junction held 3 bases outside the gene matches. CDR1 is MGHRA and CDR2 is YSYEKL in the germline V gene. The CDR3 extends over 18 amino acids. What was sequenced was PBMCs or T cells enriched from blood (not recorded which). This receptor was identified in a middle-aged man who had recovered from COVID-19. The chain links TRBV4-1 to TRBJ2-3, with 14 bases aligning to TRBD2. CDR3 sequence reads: CASSQETSGGAGTDTQYF. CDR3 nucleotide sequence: TGCGCCAGCAGCCAAGAGACTAGCGGGGGGGCGGGCACAGATACGCAGTATTTT.